The 23 T cell receptor beta chains listed next were all sequenced from one sample in a study of PD-1 blockade in mismatch repair-deficient tumors. Assay used: immunoSEQ multiplex PCR; TCRdb lists only in-frame clones, some missing. The profile covers some 84,000 clones, with roughly 80% appearing a single time and 2.6% taken by the ten largest. The specimen was peripheral blood, collected 12 weeks after starting pembrolizumab. The receptors here all came from an adult with mismatch repair-deficient cancer.

The chain uses TRBV14 and TRBJ2-7, with D unresolved. CDR1 and CDR2 from the germline V gene are SGHDN and FVKESK. Trimming took 1 base from V and 0 from J, leaving 10 bases between them. The CDR3 is 15 residues long. The CDR3 spells CASSQGPLSSYEQYF. The CDR3 nucleotides read TGTGCCAGCAGCCAAGGACCGCTCAGCTCCTACGAGCAGTACTTC. The variable domain in full, with the rest retrieved from reference TRBV14 and TRBJ2-7, is EAGVTQFPSHSVIEKGQTVTLRCDPISGHDNLYWYRRVMGKEIKFLLHFVKESKQDESGMPNNRFLAERTGGTYSTLKVQPAELEDSGVYFCASSQGPLSSYEQYFGPGTRLTVT.

This chain uses TRBV7-9 with TRBJ2-1; TRBD2 matches at 15 bases. This CDR3 region has 19 residues. Germline CDR1 and CDR2: SEHNR and FQNEAQ (reference sequence). With V trimmed by 7 bases and J by 5 bases, 15 bases remained unmatched. CDR3 DNA: TGTGCCAGCAACCCCCGGCGGACTAGCGGGAGGGGTGGGAACAATGAGCAGTTCTTC. Protein: CASNPRRTSGRGGNNEQFF.

The J gene is TRBJ2-5, the V gene TRBV11-2; no reliable D call. Per the germline V gene, CDR1 is SGHAT and CDR2 is FQNNGV. CDR3 length: 16 amino acids. The V end lost 5 bases, the J end lost 3 bases, and 19 bases lay between the germline ends. The chain's CDR3 is CASSPSPSGAKETQYF. CDR3 nucleotides: TGTGCCAGCAGCCCTTCCCCGTCTGGAGCTAAAGAGACCCAGTACTTC.

This chain uses TRBV11-2 with TRBJ2-1; D is perhaps TRBD2 (5 bases). Deletions cut 5 bases from V and 5 bases from J, with 7 bases between. Germline assignment: CDR1 SGHAT and CDR2 FQNNGV. The CDR3 spans 12 residues. The CDR3, as DNA: TGTGCCAGCAGCGGAGGAAACAATGAGCAGTTCTTC. This encodes CASSGGNNEQFF.

The V gene is TRBV7-2, the J gene TRBJ2-5; tentative D call: TRBD2 (5 bases). Germline CDR1 reads SGHTA; CDR2 reads FQGNSA. The CDR3 covers 16 residues. V lost 2 bases to trimming and J lost 4 bases, with 17 bases between them. CDR3 sequence: CASSLNPGSLIETQYF. The CDR3 region has the DNA TGTGCCAGCAGCTTAAATCCGGGATCCCTAATAGAGACCCAGTACTTC.

The chain has TRBV2 and TRBJ2-7, with 7 bases matching TRBD2. The CDR3 is 15 residues long. J was trimmed by 1 base and V by 6 bases; bases with no gene match: 9. Germline V gene data show CDR1 as SNHLY and CDR2 as FYNNEI. CDR3 in DNA: TGTGCCAGCAGCGAGAGTAGCGGGCCTTCCTACGAGCAGTACTTC. This codes for CASSESSGPSYEQYF.

The chain links TRBV2 to TRBJ2-5; a weak D match, TRBD2 (5 bases). The V gene lost 5 bases and the J gene lost 4 bases, with 14 bases spanning the gap. CDR1 and CDR2 (germline): SNHLY, FYNNEI. The CDR3 covers 14 residues. This CDR3 is CASSPRTRVETQYF. Written as DNA, the CDR3 is TGTGCCAGCAGTCCCCGGACGAGGGTAGAGACCCAGTACTTC.

The gene calls are TRBV14 and TRBJ2-5; 7 bases line up with TRBD1. This CDR3 region has 16 residues. CDR1 SGHDN and CDR2 FVKESK come from the germline V gene. V shed 2 bases, J shed 2 bases, and the junction held 8 bases outside the gene matches. Written as DNA, the CDR3 is TGTGCCAGCAGCCAACCTGGGACAGTTAATCAAGAGACCCAGTACTTC. Protein product: CASSQPGTVNQETQYF.

This chain links TRBV5-4 with TRBJ1-1; 7 nucleotides align to TRBD1. Trimming took 4 bases from V and 9 from J; bases not matched to a gene: 9. The germline CDR1 and CDR2 sequences are SGHNT and YYREEE (reference sequence). The CDR3 consists of 13 residues. This CDR3 is CASSDLGTAKAFF. The CDR3 DNA is TGTGCCAGCAGCGACCTCGGGACAGCAAAAGCTTTCTTT.

This clone has only a few counts. The rearrangement joins TRBV4-3 to TRBJ2-3, with 8 bases fitting TRBD2. This CDR3 spans 15 amino acids. V dropped 1 base and J dropped 6; count of bases not matched to a gene: 6. Germline V gives CDR1 LGHNA, CDR2 YSLEER. The CDR3 DNA sequence: TGCGCCAGCAGCCAAGGGGGACTAGGGGGGGATACGCAGTATTTT. This gives the protein CASSQGGLGGDTQYF.

The chain joins TRBV5-4 to TRBJ2-7; 13 bases are a match to TRBD2. J gave up 0 bases and V 4 bases, and 1 base lay outside the gene matches. Germline loops: CDR1 SGHNT, CDR2 YYREEE (reference sequence). The length of the CDR3 is 15 residues. The CDR3 DNA reads as TGTGCCAGCAGCCGGACTAGCGGGGGCTCCTACGAGCAGTACTTC. Amino acid sequence: CASSRTSGGSYEQYF.

The V gene is TRBV5-5, the J gene TRBJ2-3, with a possible D match to TRBD1 (5 bases). Per germline, CDR1 SGHKS and CDR2 YYEKEE (reference sequence). Deletions cut 2 bases from V and 3 bases from J, with 10 bases between. This CDR3 has 14 residues. The CDR3 DNA reads TGTGCCAGCAGCTTCCAGGGCCCAACAGATACGCAGTATTTT. It encodes CASSFQGPTDTQYF.

The chain joins TRBV5-6 to TRBJ1-1; D uncertain. The length of the CDR3 is 14 residues. The germline V and J ends were trimmed by 3 bases and 5 bases, with 14 bases remaining between them. The germline CDR1 and CDR2 sequences are SGHDT and YYEEEE. The CDR3 coding sequence is TGTGCCAGCAGCTCCTACGTAGGACGGACTGAAGCTTTCTTT. Its translation is CASSSYVGRTEAFF.

This clone was seen a few times. The rearrangement uses TRBV5-1 and TRBJ2-1; D gene ambiguous. CDR3 length: 14 residues. The germline V gene has CDR1 SGHRS and CDR2 YFSETQ. V was clipped by 6 bases and J by 7 bases, with 17 bases between them. In nucleotides, the CDR3 is TGCGCCAGCATTAATAACCAAATACCAAATGAGCAGTTCTTC. Translated: CASINNQIPNEQFF.

In nucleotides, the CDR3 is TGCGCCAGCAGCATCAACAGGGGAGGGGAGACCCAGTACTTC. This gives the protein CASSINRGGETQYF. V usage is TRBV5-1 and J usage is TRBJ2-5; the D gene could be TRBD1 or TRBD2 (7 bases each). This CDR3 spans 14 amino acids. Germline V gene lookup returns CDR1 SGHRS and CDR2 YFSETQ. Deletions cut 4 bases from V and 5 bases from J, with 15 bases between.

J is TRBJ2-7 and V is TRBV11-2, with D perhaps assigned TRBD1 or TRBD2 (6 bases each). CDR3 length: 17 residues. V dropped 0 bases and J dropped 5 bases, with 20 bases sitting between them. Looked up from germline, CDR1 is SGHAT and CDR2 is FQNNGV. CDR3 sequence: CASSLERGGRGGDEQYF. The CDR3 coding sequence is TGTGCCAGCAGCTTAGAAAGGGGTGGCAGGGGAGGTGACGAGCAGTACTTC.

The J gene is TRBJ2-6, the V gene TRBV5-4, with D possibly matching TRBD1 (6 bases). CDR3 length equals 17 residues. The germline V gene encodes CDR1 SGHNT and CDR2 YYREEE (reference sequence). The ends were cut back, 0 bases at V and 0 bases at J, with 10 bases in the middle. The DNA of the CDR3 is TGTGCCAGCAGCTTGGTGAGGGGGATCTCTGGGGCCAACGTCCTGACTTTC. As protein: CASSLVRGISGANVLTF.

The V call is TRBV2, the J call TRBJ1-2, with D unclear. CDR1 is SNHLY, CDR2 FYNNEI, per germline. This CDR3 comprises 11 residues. The V end was cut by 4 bases, the J end by 4 bases, with 4 bases between. The CDR3 is CASSVFYGYTF. The CDR3 DNA reads TGTGCCAGCAGTGTTTTCTATGGCTACACCTTC.

This clone was detected only a few times. The chain employs TRBV29-1 and TRBJ2-1; 10 nucleotides align to TRBD2. This CDR3 comprises 13 residues. Germline V lookup: CDR1 SQVTM, CDR2 ANQGSEA. Unmatched junction bases numbered 3, after V lost 2 bases and J lost 8 bases. As DNA, the CDR3 is TGCAGCGTTGAACGGCTAGCGGGAGATGAGCAGTTCTTC. As protein: CSVERLAGDEQFF.

Only a few counts were recorded for this clone. The chain links TRBV5-4 to TRBJ2-7; the match to TRBD2 covers 11 bases. The CDR3 has 14 residues. Germline CDR1 reads SGHNT; CDR2 reads YYREEE (reference sequence). With 3 bases clipped from V and 9 bases from J, the junction kept 8 bases outside the gene matches. CDR3 coding DNA: TGTGCCAGCAGCTCTAGGACTAGCGGGCGGGGGCAGTACTTC. Amino acid sequence: CASSSRTSGRGQYF.

This clone turned up a few times. The chain couples TRBV7-9 to TRBJ2-1, with D unclear. V was clipped by 1 base and J by 9 bases, with 7 bases between them. Germline CDR1 is SEHNR and CDR2 is FQNEAQ (reference sequence). The CDR3 loop spans 12 amino acids. This chain's CDR3 is CASSLVSLEQFF. CDR3 in DNA: TGTGCCAGCAGCTTAGTGTCACTTGAGCAGTTCTTC.

About this clone: Other DNA sequences in this sample translate to the same CDR3. This chain links TRBV11-2 with TRBJ2-7, with 7 nucleotides matching TRBD1. The germline CDR1 and CDR2 sequences are SGHAT and FQNNGV. The CDR3 is 15 residues long. The V and J ends lost 4 bases and 3 bases, in that order; junction bases with no gene match: 9. CDR3: CASSSNRGRIYEQYF. CDR3 nucleotides: TGTGCCAGCAGCTCCAACAGGGGACGTATCTACGAGCAGTACTTC.

V is TRBV7-8 and J is TRBJ2-6, with 7 positions matching TRBD1. The CDR3 contains 19 residues. CDR1 and CDR2 (germline): SGHVS, FQNEAQ. With V trimmed by 2 bases and J by 0 bases, 10 bases remained unmatched. CDR3 nucleotide sequence: TGTGCCAGCAGCTTAAGGACAGGCAACTCCCCCTCTGGGGCCAACGTCCTGACTTTC. It codes for CASSLRTGNSPSGANVLTF.